This TCR beta chain was found in a study of somatic mutations in cytotoxic T cells in rheumatoid arthritis. Generated by immunoSEQ multiplex PCR, the TCRdb table keeps only in-frame clones and is missing some. The data hold 15,000 to 20,000 clones, with about 81% observed a single time. With 0 bases removed from V and 1 base from J, the gap between germline ends came to 12 bases. Germline lookup yields CDR1 MGHDK and CDR2 SYGVNS. The CDR3 covers 16 residues. This clonotype was sampled from an adult with rheumatoid arthritis. This sequence joins TRBV25-1 and TRBJ2-5; D uncertain. The sample comprised CD8+ T cells sorted from blood. For the CDR3, the DNA is TGTGCCAGCAGTGAATATGACACGACGATCCAAGAGACCCAGTACTTC. Protein product: CASSEYDTTIQETQYF.